This T cell receptor beta chain was recovered during a study of T cells in Graves' hyperthyroidism and ophthalmopathy. Study results and limitations: Also found in blood were most expanded thyroid clonotypes above 0.001.

What was amplified from RNA transcripts were TCR beta CDR3 regions. Primed by the HTBI set, a first-round RT-PCR was run on the TCR CDR3. TCRdb re-analysed the multiplex PCR reads in MiXCR, keeping a single row per CDR3 protein. The table shows about 710,000 distinct CDR3 sequences, with 16% occurring only once. The CDR3 runs 14 residues. V lost 7 bases, J lost 1 base, and 10 bases lay in between. Germline CDR1 LGHDT, CDR2 YNNKEL (reference sequence). Reasons for excluding patients were uncontrolled infection, other autoimmune disease, pregnancy or lactation. Fresh 10 ml peripheral blood yielded PBMCs. This clonotype was recorded at least ten times. Antigen unknown.

The chain is built from TRBV3-1 and TRBJ2-2; D gene ambiguous. Input material: blood. The source of this sequence is a young man with Graves' hyperthyroidism. The CDR3 region is CASTPRGNTGELFF. The CDR3 nucleotides read TGTGCCAGCACCCCCCGAGGGAACACCGGGGAGCTGTTTTTT.